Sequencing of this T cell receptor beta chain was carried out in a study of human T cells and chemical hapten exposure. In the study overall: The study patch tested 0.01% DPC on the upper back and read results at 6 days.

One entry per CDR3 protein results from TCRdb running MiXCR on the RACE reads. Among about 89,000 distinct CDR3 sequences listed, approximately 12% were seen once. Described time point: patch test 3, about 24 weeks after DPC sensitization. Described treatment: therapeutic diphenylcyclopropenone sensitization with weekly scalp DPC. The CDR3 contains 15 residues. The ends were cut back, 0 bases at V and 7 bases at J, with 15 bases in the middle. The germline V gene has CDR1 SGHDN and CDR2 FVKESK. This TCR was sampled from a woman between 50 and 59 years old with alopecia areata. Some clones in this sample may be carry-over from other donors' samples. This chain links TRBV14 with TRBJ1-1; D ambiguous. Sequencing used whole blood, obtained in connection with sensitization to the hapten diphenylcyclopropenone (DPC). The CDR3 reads CASSQDLPGSGEAFF. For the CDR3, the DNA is TGTGCCAGCAGCCAAGATCTCCCCGGGAGCGGTGAAGCTTTCTTT.